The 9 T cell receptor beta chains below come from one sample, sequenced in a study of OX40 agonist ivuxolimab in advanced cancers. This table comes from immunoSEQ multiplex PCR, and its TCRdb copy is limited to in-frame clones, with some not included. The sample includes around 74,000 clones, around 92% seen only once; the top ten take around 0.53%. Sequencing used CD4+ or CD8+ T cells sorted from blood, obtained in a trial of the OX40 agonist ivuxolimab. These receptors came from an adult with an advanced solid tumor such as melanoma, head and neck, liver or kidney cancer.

The CDR3 bases are TGTGCCAGTAGTATAGTGACAGGAGAATATGGCTACACCTTC. Residues: CASSIVTGEYGYTF. The chain is built from TRBV19 and TRBJ1-2; tentatively, D is TRBD1 (6 bases). The CDR3 length is 14 residues. Germline V gene sequence: CDR1 LNHDA, CDR2 SQIVND (reference sequence). V lost 1 base and J 5 bases, leaving 11 bases between the germline ends.

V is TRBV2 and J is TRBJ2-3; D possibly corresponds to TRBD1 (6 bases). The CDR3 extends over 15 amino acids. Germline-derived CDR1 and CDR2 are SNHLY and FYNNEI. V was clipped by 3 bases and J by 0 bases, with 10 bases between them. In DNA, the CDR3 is TGTGCCAGCAGTGAGGACAGAACTAGCACAGATACGCAGTATTTT. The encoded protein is CASSEDRTSTDTQYF.

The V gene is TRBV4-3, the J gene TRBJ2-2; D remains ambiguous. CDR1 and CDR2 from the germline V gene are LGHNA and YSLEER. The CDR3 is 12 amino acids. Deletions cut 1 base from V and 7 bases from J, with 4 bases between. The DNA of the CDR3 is TGCGCCAGCAGCCAAGTACACGGGGAGCTGTTTTTT. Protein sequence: CASSQVHGELFF.

The CDR3 is CASSSTGVYGYTF. DNA of the CDR3: TGTGCCAGCAGTTCGACAGGGGTGTATGGCTACACCTTC. The chain couples TRBV28 to TRBJ1-2; 8 nucleotides match TRBD1. The germline CDR1 and CDR2 sequences are MDHEN and SYDVKM. The CDR3 loop spans 13 amino acids. The V gene end was trimmed by 4 bases and the J gene end by 5 bases; junction bases not matched to a gene: 3.

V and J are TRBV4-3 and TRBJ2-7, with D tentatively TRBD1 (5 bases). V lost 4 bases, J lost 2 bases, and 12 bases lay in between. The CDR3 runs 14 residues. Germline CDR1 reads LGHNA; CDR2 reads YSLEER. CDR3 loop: CASSPSQGPYEQYF. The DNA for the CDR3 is TGCGCCAGCAGCCCAAGCCAGGGTCCCTACGAGCAGTACTTC.

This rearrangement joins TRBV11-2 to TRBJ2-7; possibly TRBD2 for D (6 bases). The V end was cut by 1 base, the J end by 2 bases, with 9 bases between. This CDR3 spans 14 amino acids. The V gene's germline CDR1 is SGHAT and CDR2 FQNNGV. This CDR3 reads CASSLAGVTYEQYF. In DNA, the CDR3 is TGTGCCAGCAGCTTAGCGGGGGTTACCTACGAGCAGTACTTC.

CDR3 sequence (DNA): TGTGCCAGCTCACCACCGTCCTCCAGGGGGCTCGGCTATGGCTACACCTTC. This gives the protein CASSPPSSRGLGYGYTF. V and J are TRBV18 and TRBJ1-2; 8 bases match TRBD1. Trimming removed 0 bases from V and 4 bases from J; junction bases left unmatched: 10. The CDR3 runs to 17 residues. The V gene's germline CDR1 is KGHSH and CDR2 LQKENI.

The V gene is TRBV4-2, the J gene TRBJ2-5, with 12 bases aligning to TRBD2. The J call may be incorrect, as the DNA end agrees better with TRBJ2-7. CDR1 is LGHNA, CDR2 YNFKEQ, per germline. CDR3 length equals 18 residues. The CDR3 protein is CASSQYGLAGQGTYEQYF. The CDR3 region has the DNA TGTGCCAGCAGCCAATATGGACTAGCGGGACAGGGGACCTACGAGCAGTACTTC.

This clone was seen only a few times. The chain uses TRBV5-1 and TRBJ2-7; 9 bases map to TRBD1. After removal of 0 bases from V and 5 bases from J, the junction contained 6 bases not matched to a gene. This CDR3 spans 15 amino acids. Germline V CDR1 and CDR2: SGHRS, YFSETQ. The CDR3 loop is CASSLEGQGFHEQYF. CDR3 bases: TGCGCCAGCAGCTTGGAGGGACAGGGTTTCCACGAGCAGTACTTC.